A single sample is the source of the 10 T cell receptor beta chains below, sequenced in a study of blood T cells in healthy people across ages. It was with a sample-barcoded 5' primer and a J-beta primer mix that a second PCR of about 6 to 11 cycles was run. TCRdb independently ran MiXCR on the 5' RACE reads; one entry per CDR3 protein. The sample has about 1.8 million distinct CDR3 sequences; around 48% are singletons. The sequenced material came from blood. These receptors were collected from a woman between 35 and 50 years old in good health.

This rearrangement joins TRBV6-2 or TRBV6-3 to TRBJ1-5, with no clear D. The germline CDR1 and CDR2 sequences are MNHEY and SVGEGT. V shed 6 bases and J shed 0 bases, with 15 bases lying between them. The CDR3 covers 16 residues. CDR3 bases: TGTGCCAGCAGAAGCCCCGGGAGGGCTAGCAATCAGCCCCAGCATTTT. Its protein is CASRSPGRASNQPQHF.

The genes are TRBV13 and TRBJ1-6; D is uncertain. The CDR3 is 15 amino acids. The ends were cut back, 3 bases at V and 0 bases at J, with 6 bases in the middle. Germline CDR1 is PRHDT and CDR2 is FYEKMQ (reference sequence). This chain's CDR3 is CASSFISSYNSPLHF. In DNA, the CDR3 is TGTGCCAGCAGCTTCATCAGCTCCTATAATTCACCCCTCCACTTT.

CDR3 bases: TGTGCCACCAGTGATCCATACCCGGGCCAGGGGACCCAGTACTTC. Amino acids: CATSDPYPGQGTQYF. The gene calls are TRBV24-1 and TRBJ2-7; a weak D match, TRBD1 (5 bases). The J call is uncertain, as TRBJ2-5 better fits the DNA end. CDR3 length: 15 residues. Germline V gene sequence: CDR1 KGHDR, CDR2 SFDVKD.

The rearrangement joins TRBV20-1 to TRBJ1-5; TRBD1 aligns across 7 bases. CDR3 length: 16 amino acids. Germline V gene lookup returns CDR1 DFQATT and CDR2 SNEGSKA (reference sequence). V lost 6 bases and J lost 0; bases outside the gene matches: 11. CDR3 coding DNA: TGCAGTGCCGAACGACAGGGTCTATATAGCAATCAGCCCCAGCATTTT. The encoded protein is CSAERQGLYSNQPQHF.

This clonotype was seen only once. The chain is built from TRBV20-1 and TRBJ2-1; D perhaps matches TRBD2 (5 bases). CDR1 and CDR2 from the germline V gene are DFQATT and SNEGSKA (reference sequence). This CDR3 is 15 amino acids long. Trimming stripped 5 bases from V and 3 bases from J, with 17 bases between. For the CDR3, the DNA is TGCAGTGCTCCGAGGGCAGGAGATAACTACAATGAGCAGTTCTTC. As protein: CSAPRAGDNYNEQFF.

The J gene is TRBJ1-2, the V gene TRBV20-1; TRBD1 agrees at 9 bases. CDR1 is DFQATT and CDR2 is SNEGSKA in the germline V gene (reference sequence). V lost 3 bases, J lost 8 bases, and 10 bases stayed unmatched. The CDR3 extends over 14 amino acids. CDR3 residues: CSASLWDREEGYTF. CDR3 coding DNA: TGCAGTGCTAGCCTCTGGGACAGGGAGGAGGGCTACACCTTC.

The chain joins TRBV7-2 to TRBJ1-2, with TRBD1 identical over 7 bases. With V trimmed by 4 bases and J by 4 bases, 12 bases remained unmatched. From germline, CDR1 is SGHTA and CDR2 FQGNSA. The CDR3 length is 16 residues. The CDR3 protein is CASSSRVDRTGYGYTF. CDR3 nucleotides: TGTGCCAGCAGCTCAAGGGTGGACAGGACCGGCTATGGCTACACCTTC.

The rearrangement uses TRBV7-2 and TRBJ2-4; TRBD1 matches at 7 bases. Germline CDR1 is SGHTA and CDR2 is FQGNSA. This CDR3 contains 16 residues. The ends lost 3 bases at V and 2 bases at J; junction bases unmatched: 7. The CDR3 is CASSFTGAPTKNIQYF. For the CDR3, the DNA is TGTGCCAGCAGCTTTACAGGGGCTCCCACCAAAAACATTCAGTACTTC.

The J gene is TRBJ2-7, the V gene TRBV5-6; 7 bases agree with TRBD1. CDR1 is SGHDT and CDR2 is YYEEEE in the germline V gene. The CDR3 has 14 residues. Unmatched junction bases numbered 7, after V lost 3 bases and J lost 4 bases. The CDR3, as DNA: TGTGCCAGCAGCTCCGGGACAGAACTATACGAGCAGTACTTC. Protein sequence: CASSSGTELYEQYF.

As for this clonotype: An end of the junction does not agree with germline; a read error may underlie this. The chain links TRBV20-1 to TRBJ1-2; D might be TRBD1 (5 bases). The CDR3 totals 13 residues. Germline V gives CDR1 DFQATT, CDR2 SNEGSKA (reference sequence). In nucleotides, the CDR3 is TGCAGTGCTAGGGGGCTAACTAACCATGGCTACACCTTC. This translates into CSARGLTNHGYTF.